Sequencing of this T cell receptor beta chain was carried out in a study of T cells in Graves' hyperthyroidism and ophthalmopathy. The TCR beta CDR3 regions underwent amplification using RNA transcripts as the source. TCR CDR3 underwent first-round RT-PCR with the HTBI primer set. TCRdb re-called the multiplex PCR reads with MiXCR, one entry per CDR3 protein. In the table there are about 640,000 distinct CDR3 sequences, roughly 15% of which are singletons. J lost 3 bases, V lost 5 bases, and 5 bases had no gene match. Germline CDR1 is SGHTA and CDR2 is FQGTGA. This CDR3 is built from 15 residues. Uncontrolled infection, other autoimmune disease, pregnancy or lactation barred patients from enrollment. From 8.5 to 10 ml of fresh peripheral blood, PBMCs were isolated. Notes on the study in general: Ophthalmopathy was told apart from stable hyperthyroidism by a 13 V-J model. Median prediction lead before ophthalmopathy onset was about 6.3 months with the model.

This clonotype was counted at least ten times. Antigen unknown. This receptor was identified in a woman in her 50s with Graves' ophthalmopathy. The sample taken for sequencing was blood. This chain joins TRBV7-3 and TRBJ2-1; TRBD2 aligns across 9 bases. The DNA of the CDR3 is TGTGCCAGCAGCCCGATAGCGGGAGTCTACAATGAGCAGTTCTTC. This gives the protein CASSPIAGVYNEQFF.